The 25 T cell receptor beta chains given below trace back to one sample, sequenced in a study of tumor-infiltrating lymphocytes in oesophageal squamous cell carcinoma. TCRdb recomputed calls from the PCR reads with MiXCR, one row per CDR3 protein. The sample lists about 12,000 distinct CDR3 sequences; roughly 55% were seen once. The sequenced material came from esophageal tumor tissue. All receptors derive from a female donor with esophageal squamous cell carcinoma.

This clonotype has only a few counts. The CDR3 does not close with the conserved phenylalanine or tryptophan, likely indicating a read error. The limits of the CDR3 on the DNA are not certain, so only TCRdb's listed CDR3 is given. The chain carries TRBV7-9 and TRBJ2-6; the table assigns TRBD2, which was not confirmed against the DNA. The CDR3 adds up to 18 amino acids, both ends counted. In germline, CDR1 is SEHNR, CDR2 FQNEAQ (reference sequence). The chain's CDR3 is CASSRLGQLTYNEQFFGP.

This chain connects TRBV12-3 or TRBV12-4 to TRBJ2-3; 14 positions agree with TRBD2. The CDR3 covers 16 residues. J was trimmed by 5 bases and V by 7 bases; bases with no gene match: 8. The CDR3 reads CASIPGLAGGVDTQYF. In nucleotides, the CDR3 is TGTGCCAGCATTCCAGGACTAGCGGGGGGAGTAGATACGCAGTATTTT.

Many counts were recorded for this clonotype. This chain connects TRBV2 to TRBJ2-4; perhaps TRBD2 as D (5 bases). CDR1 and CDR2 from the germline V gene are SNHLY and FYNNEI. Trimming removed 4 bases at V and 2 bases at J, with 12 bases between. This CDR3 spans 15 amino acids. The CDR3 is CASSGGYGTKNIQYF. CDR3 nucleotide sequence: TGTGCCAGCAGTGGTGGATACGGGACCAAAAACATTCAGTACTTC.

The J gene is TRBJ2-1, the V gene TRBV7-6, with 14 nucleotides matching TRBD2. The J call may be in error: the DNA end matches TRBJ2-5 better. Germline V gene data show CDR1 as SGHVS and CDR2 as FNYEAQ. This CDR3 has 17 residues. The CDR3 loop reads CASSFRGTSGSQETQYF. CDR3 nucleotides: TGTGCCAGCAGCTTTAGGGGGACTAGCGGGAGCCAAGAGACCCAGTACTTC.

V and J are TRBV6-2 or TRBV6-3 and TRBJ2-3; 11 bases map to TRBD1. The assigned J gene may be wrong: the sequence end matches TRBJ1-2 better. CDR3 length equals 13 residues. Germline V gives CDR1 MNHEY, CDR2 SVGEGT. This CDR3 is CASKGTGGYGYTF. For the CDR3, the DNA is TGTGCCAGCAAAGGGACAGGGGGCTATGGCTACACCTTC.

This clonotype was seen many times. A much larger clone is a single base away; this may be a read error. The V and J genes are TRBV7-9 and TRBJ2-5, with 12 bases that match TRBD2. V dropped 5 bases and J dropped 11; count of bases not matched to a gene: 15. The CDR3 loop spans 16 amino acids. Germline assignment: CDR1 SEHNR and CDR2 FQNEAQ (reference sequence). CDR3 sequence: CASSSPSGRGVVGQYF. The CDR3 DNA follows: TGTGCCAGCAGCAGTCCTAGCGGGAGGGGAGTAGTAGGGCAGTACTTC. Based on the CDR3 plus reference TRBV7-9 and TRBJ2-5, the full variable domain is DTGVSQNPRHKITKRGQNVTFRCDPISEHNRLYWYRQTLGQGPEFLTYFQNEAQLEKSRLLSDRFSAERPKGSFSTLEIQRTEQGDSAMYLCASSSPSGRGVVGQYFGPGTRLLVL.

There are many counts of this clonotype. This chain links TRBV7-6 with TRBJ2-5; 8 bases agree with TRBD1. TRBJ2-7 matches the DNA end more closely, so the J call is doubtful. Germline lookup yields CDR1 SGHVS and CDR2 FNYEAQ. The CDR3 runs 13 residues. CDR3 DNA sequence: TGTGCCAGCAGCCCTACAGGGGGCTACGAGCAGTACTTC. This codes for CASSPTGGYEQYF.

The V and J genes are TRBV7-4 and TRBJ1-1; tentatively, D is TRBD1 (5 bases). CDR3 length equals 13 residues. Germline V lookup: CDR1 SGHVT, CDR2 SQSDAQ. Trimming stripped 11 bases from V and 4 bases from J, with 17 bases between. CDR3 in DNA: TGTGCCGGGATAGGGGAGTTCGGCACTGAAGCTTTCTTT. It specifies CAGIGEFGTEAFF.

In this sample, this clonotype turned up a few times. The chain combines TRBV5-1 with TRBJ2-3; D perhaps matches TRBD2 (7 bases). This CDR3 region has 15 residues. Germline V CDR1 and CDR2: SGHRS, YFSETQ. V gave up 2 bases and J gave up 1 base, with 11 bases separating them. The CDR3 loop is CASSFGGGGTDTQYF. The CDR3 nucleotides read TGCGCCAGCAGCTTTGGCGGGGGCGGCACAGATACGCAGTATTTT.

This clonotype was found many times. The rearrangement uses TRBV6-1 and TRBJ1-1, with 9 bases lining up with TRBD1. V trimming: 6 bases; J trimming: 11 bases; junction bases outside the gene matches: 10. The CDR3 has 13 residues. Germline V gene data show CDR1 as MNHNS and CDR2 as SASEGT. CDR3 region: CASSRGQGRRAFF. The CDR3 DNA sequence: TGTGCCAGCAGCCGAGGACAGGGGAGGAGGGCTTTCTTT.

This chain joins TRBV6-1 and TRBJ2-7, with 14 bases matching TRBD2. The J call is in doubt because the DNA end fits TRBJ2-1 better. This CDR3 contains 16 residues. The germline CDR1 and CDR2 sequences are MNHNS and SASEGT. The DNA for the CDR3 is TGTGCCAGCAGAGGGACTAGCGGGAGTAACTACAATGAGCAGTTCTTC. Translation: CASRGTSGSNYNEQFF.

Points on this clonotype: One end of the junction varies from germline; a read error may be responsible. The chain joins TRBV12-3 or TRBV12-4 to TRBJ2-4; 7 bases match TRBD2. The CDR3 loop spans 14 amino acids. The CDR3 coding sequence is TGTGCCAGCAGTTGGGAGGGTTTTGATTCACCCCTCCACTTC. Its protein product is CASSWEGFDSPLHF.

The J gene is TRBJ2-5, the V gene TRBV24-1; 10 positions match TRBD2. V trimming: 5 bases; J trimming: 2 bases; junction bases outside the gene matches: 4. This CDR3 spans 15 amino acids. Germline CDR1 is KGHDR and CDR2 is SFDVKD. The CDR3 region has the DNA TGTGCCACCAGTGGGACTAGCGGTGCACAAGAGACCCAGTACTTC. Protein product: CATSGTSGAQETQYF.

This clonotype has just a few counts. CDR3 sequence reads: CASSLAGANVLTF. The CDR3 DNA follows: TGTGCCAGCAGCTTAGCTGGGGCCAACGTCCTGACTTTC. The rearrangement joins TRBV7-6 to TRBJ2-6; D not resolved. V was clipped by 0 bases and J by 3 bases, with 0 bases between them. The germline V gene encodes CDR1 SGHVS and CDR2 FNYEAQ. The CDR3 loop spans 13 amino acids.

This chain connects TRBV5-1 to TRBJ1-5; D call uncertain. Per the germline V gene, CDR1 is SGHRS and CDR2 is YFSETQ. The CDR3 spans 14 residues. V was pared by 0 bases and J by 4 bases, with 8 bases between. The DNA of the CDR3 is TGCGCCAGCAGCTTGGGGGTTGCGAATCAGCCCCAGCATTTT. This codes for CASSLGVANQPQHF.

The sample holds a few counts of this clonotype. The J gene is TRBJ1-1, the V gene TRBV11-2; D unclear. CDR1 is SGHAT and CDR2 is FQNNGV in the germline V gene. Trimming stripped 3 bases from V and 0 bases from J, with 2 bases between. This CDR3 has 12 amino acids. DNA of the CDR3: TGTGCCAGCAGCTTTGTGAACACTGAAGCTTTCTTT. The encoded protein is CASSFVNTEAFF.

In this sample, this clonotype turned up a few times. This chain connects TRBV7-2 to TRBJ2-7; D unresolved. The J call may be incorrect, as the DNA end agrees better with TRBJ2-1. Germline CDR1 reads SGHTA; CDR2 reads FQGNSA. This CDR3 has 15 residues. The chain's CDR3 is CASSPDSTNYNEQFF. The CDR3 DNA sequence: TGTGCCAGCAGCCCAGACTCGACCAACTACAATGAGCAGTTCTTC.

DNA for the CDR3: TGTGCCAGCAGCTTAGGGCGGGAGACCCAGTACTTC. Protein product: CASSLGRETQYF. The chain couples TRBV7-2 to TRBJ2-5, with D uncertain. This CDR3 spans 12 amino acids. CDR1 is SGHTA and CDR2 is FQGNSA in the germline V gene. V lost 1 base and J lost 5, with 5 bases in between. Supplemented by reference TRBV7-2 and TRBJ2-5, the full variable domain reads GAGVSQSPSNKVTEKGKDVELRCDPISGHTALYWYRQSLGQGLEFLIYFQGNSAPDKSGLPSDRFSAERTGGSVSTLTIQRTQQEDSAVYLCASSLGRETQYFGPGTRLLVL.

CDR3 residues: CASSLGVAVGSSGANVLTF. The CDR3, as DNA: TGTGCCAGCAGCTTAGGAGTTGCGGTGGGGAGTTCTGGGGCCAACGTCCTGACTTTC. The chain recombines TRBV7-6 with TRBJ2-6, with D possibly TRBD2 on 5 matching bases. This CDR3 is built from 19 residues. Trimming removed 1 base at V and 1 base at J, with 17 bases between. Germline loops: CDR1 SGHVS, CDR2 FNYEAQ.

About this clonotype itself: This CDR3 fails to terminate in the conserved phenylalanine or tryptophan, so it likely reflects a read error. It is unclear where the CDR3 begins or ends on the DNA, so no DNA is shown, and the CDR3 is as TCRdb lists it. The chain recombines TRBV7-2 with TRBJ2-7; the DNA was not used to check the table's D call, TRBD2. The V gene's germline CDR1 is SGHTA and CDR2 FQGNSA. The CDR3 totals 14 residues, both ends included. CDR3 loop: CASSPGLAPLHFGS.

This clonotype was detected a few times. This rearrangement joins TRBV12-3 or TRBV12-4 to TRBJ2-1; 11 nucleotides align to TRBD2. J gave up 3 bases and V 6 bases, and 13 bases lay outside the gene matches. The CDR3 has 18 amino acids. The CDR3 bases are TGTGCCAGCAGCTCTTTGGGGGCTAGCGGGAGGTACTACAATGAGCAGTTCTTC. Protein: CASSSLGASGRYYNEQFF.

The table lists this clonotype with many counts. The rearrangement links TRBV5-1 to TRBJ2-3; a weak D match, TRBD2 (7 bases). The V end lost 4 bases, the J end lost 4 bases, and 16 bases lay between the germline ends. Germline CDR1 reads SGHRS; CDR2 reads YFSETQ. This CDR3 spans 15 amino acids. Written as DNA, the CDR3 is TGCGCCAGCAGCCCGGGGGGCAGTTTCGCAGATACGCAGTATTTT. This translates into CASSPGGSFADTQYF.

V usage is TRBV7-8 and J usage is TRBJ2-3; 15 bases line up with TRBD2. Trimming cost V 7 bases and J 6 bases; bases outside gene matches: 5. CDR1 and CDR2 from the germline V gene are SGHVS and FQNEAQ. CDR3 size: 15 residues. CDR3 bases: TGTGCCAGCATGTGGGGGACTAGCGGGGGGGATACGCAGTATTTT. As protein: CASMWGTSGGDTQYF. Full variable domain (rest looked up from reference TRBV7-8 and TRBJ2-3): GAGVSQSPRYKVAKRGQDVALRCDPISGHVSLFWYQQALGQGPEFLTYFQNEAQLDKSGLPSDRFFAERPEGSVSTLKIQRTQQEDSAVYLCASMWGTSGGDTQYFGPGTRLTVL.

The rearrangement links TRBV7-2 to TRBJ2-7, with 9 bases lining up with TRBD2. Germline V gives CDR1 SGHTA, CDR2 FQGNSA. The CDR3 consists of 14 residues. Germline trimming cut 3 bases from V and 2 bases from J; bases unmatched to any gene: 2. The CDR3 spells CASSLTSGTYEQYF. CDR3 sequence (DNA): TGTGCCAGCAGCTTGACTAGCGGAACCTACGAGCAGTACTTC.

The V gene is TRBV6-1, the J gene TRBJ2-1; either TRBD1 or TRBD2 may supply D (5 bases each). The CDR3 is made up of 13 amino acids. V gave up 7 bases and J gave up 5 bases, with 12 bases separating them. CDR1 MNHNS and CDR2 SASEGT come from the germline V gene. The chain's CDR3 is CASTKRGDNEQFF. CDR3 in DNA: TGTGCCAGCACCAAGAGGGGCGACAATGAGCAGTTCTTC.